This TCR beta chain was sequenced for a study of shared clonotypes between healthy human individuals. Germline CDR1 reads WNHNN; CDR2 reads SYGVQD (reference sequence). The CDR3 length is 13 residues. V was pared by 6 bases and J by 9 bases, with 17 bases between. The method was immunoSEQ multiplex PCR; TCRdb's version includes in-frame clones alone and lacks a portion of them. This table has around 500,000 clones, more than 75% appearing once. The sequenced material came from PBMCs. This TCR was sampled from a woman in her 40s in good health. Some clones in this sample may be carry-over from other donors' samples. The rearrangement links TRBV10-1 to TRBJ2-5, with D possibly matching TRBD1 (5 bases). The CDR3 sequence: CASSASGAVAQYF. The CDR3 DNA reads TGCGCCAGCAGCGCGAGTGGGGCGGTTGCCCAGTACTTC.